Following are 24 T cell receptor beta chains from one sample sequenced in a study of cytomegalovirus exposure and HLA in healthy donors. A multiplex PCR was run with 60 Vbeta primers and 13 Jbeta primers. This table comes from immunoSEQ multiplex PCR, and its TCRdb copy is limited to in-frame clones, with some not included. The repertoire holds 150,000 to 200,000 clones, 60% to 80% seen once, with less than 5% in the top ten. Specimen: PBMCs. These receptors all come from a male donor in good health and CMV-seronegative.

The V call is TRBV7-2, the J call TRBJ2-1; the match to TRBD2 covers 7 bases. Looked up from germline, CDR1 is SGHTA and CDR2 is FQGNSA. This CDR3 spans 13 amino acids. Trimming at V came to 6 bases and at J to 16 bases, leaving 15 bases not matched to a gene. CDR3 amino acids: CASSSSGLPFQFF. DNA for the CDR3: TGTGCCAGCAGTTCCTCGGGACTACCTTTTCAATTCTTC.

This rearrangement joins TRBV5-1 to TRBJ2-7, with 10 bases aligning to TRBD1. V lost 3 bases, J lost 6 bases, and 6 bases stayed unmatched. Germline lookup yields CDR1 SGHRS and CDR2 YFSETQ. This CDR3 comprises 14 residues. CDR3 nucleotides: TGCGCCAGCAGCTCCGGAGGACAGGGGGGCGAGCAGTACTTC. Its protein is CASSSGGQGGEQYF.

This clone was detected a few times. The CDR3 DNA is TGTGCCAGCAGCCATGCCGGACAGTCTCGCCAAGAGACCCAGTACTTC. Translated, it gives CASSHAGQSRQETQYF. The V call is TRBV14, the J call TRBJ2-5, with D perhaps matching TRBD1 (6 bases). Trimming took 3 bases from V and 1 from J, leaving 15 bases between them. This CDR3 region has 16 residues. Germline V lookup: CDR1 SGHDN, CDR2 FVKESK.

This clone was detected once. The chain employs TRBV18 and TRBJ2-7; D not certain. The CDR3 is 16 amino acids. Deletions cut 3 bases from V and 2 bases from J, with 17 bases between. Germline CDR1 KGHSH, CDR2 LQKENI. DNA of the CDR3: TGTGCCAGCTCACCCCCCCCAGGCCAGACAACCTACGAGCAGTACTTC. It codes for CASSPPPGQTTYEQYF.

This chain joins TRBV5-1 and TRBJ1-6, with TRBD1 as a possible D gene (5 bases). The CDR3 runs 13 residues. Trimming shortened V by 5 bases and J by 9 bases, and 12 bases separated the two germline ends. Germline V CDR1 and CDR2: SGHRS, YFSETQ. Here the CDR3 reads CASRTALGSPLHF. CDR3 coding DNA: TGCGCCAGCAGGACAGCCTTGGGTTCACCCCTCCACTTT.

This clone appeared a single time. The chain combines TRBV4-2 with TRBJ2-5; 12 nucleotides agree with TRBD2. This CDR3 is 15 amino acids long. V lost 4 bases to trimming and J lost 2 bases; unmatched junction nucleotides: 2. Looked up from germline, CDR1 is LGHNA and CDR2 is YNFKEQ. CDR3: CASSPTSGGQETQYF. The CDR3 nucleotides read TGTGCCAGCAGCCCCACTAGCGGGGGGCAAGAGACCCAGTACTTC.

The rearrangement uses TRBV4-1 and TRBJ1-1; D remains unclear. This CDR3 is 14 amino acids long. V was trimmed by 4 bases and J by 6 bases, leaving 15 bases between them. Germline CDR1 is MGHRA and CDR2 is YSYEKL. The chain's CDR3 is CASSRQVGVAEAFF. For the CDR3, the DNA is TGCGCCAGCAGCCGGCAGGTTGGCGTCGCTGAAGCTTTCTTT.

As regards this clone: One junction end disagrees with the germline gene, perhaps due to a read error. The chain couples TRBV7-9 to TRBJ1-4; TRBD1 aligns across 8 bases. Per the germline V gene, CDR1 is SEHNR and CDR2 is FQNEAQ (reference sequence). This CDR3 is 17 amino acids long. The CDR3 spells CSSSLHGATGVNEKLFF. The CDR3 DNA sequence: TGTTCCAGCAGCTTACACGGAGCGACAGGGGTAAATGAAAAACTGTTTTTT.

V gene TRBV9 combines with J gene TRBJ2-7; 8 nucleotides line up with TRBD1. The CDR3 length is 15 residues. Per the germline V gene, CDR1 is SGDLS and CDR2 is YYNGEE. The J segment lost 3 bases and the V segment lost 7 bases, leaving 12 bases of the junction unmatched. CDR3 bases: TGTGCCAGCGCTGCTGGCCAGGGGGCTTTCTACGAGCAGTACTTC. Translated: CASAAGQGAFYEQYF.

This chain uses TRBV4-1 with TRBJ1-2; D unresolved. This CDR3 region has 16 residues. Trimming stripped 4 bases from V and 0 bases from J, with 15 bases between. Germline loops: CDR1 MGHRA, CDR2 YSYEKL. The CDR3 nucleotides read TGCGCCAGCAGCCCCGGGATGGGGATTACTAACTATGGCTACACCTTC. It specifies CASSPGMGITNYGYTF.

The V call is TRBV7-9, the J call TRBJ2-3, with 10 nucleotides matching TRBD2. J was trimmed by 1 base and V by 6 bases; bases with no gene match: 4. Looked up from germline, CDR1 is SEHNR and CDR2 is FQNEAQ (reference sequence). This CDR3 is built from 15 residues. The CDR3 spells CASSSLAGGTDTQYF. CDR3 nucleotides: TGTGCCAGCAGTTCGCTAGCGGGGGGCACAGATACGCAGTATTTT.

As concerns this clone: Other nucleotide sequences from this sample produce the same CDR3. V usage is TRBV5-6 and J usage is TRBJ2-7, with D possibly TRBD1 on 5 matching bases. Trimming removed 4 bases from V and 3 bases from J, with 8 bases in between. The CDR3 has 12 residues. Germline V gene lookup returns CDR1 SGHDT and CDR2 YYEEEE. CDR3 amino acids: CASSLGHYEQYF. For the CDR3, the DNA is TGTGCCAGCAGCCTTGGACACTACGAGCAGTACTTC.

This clone was observed once. This sequence joins TRBV9 and TRBJ2-3; TRBD2 is a possible D gene (6 bases). The length of the CDR3 is 16 residues. Germline V CDR1 and CDR2: SGDLS, YYNGEE. Trimming shortened V by 2 bases and J by 2 bases, and 15 bases separated the two germline ends. The chain's CDR3 is CASSVGGAGLTDTQYF. The CDR3 DNA sequence: TGTGCCAGCAGCGTCGGCGGGGCTGGGCTCACAGATACGCAGTATTTT.

The CDR3 nucleotides are TGTGCCACCGAGACAGGGAGCGGAGCTTTCTTT. Amino acids: CATETGSGAFF. J is TRBJ1-1 and V is TRBV6-1; 7 positions agree with TRBD1. Germline assignment: CDR1 MNHNS and CDR2 SASEGT. The CDR3 is 11 amino acids. After removal of 10 bases from V and 10 bases from J, the junction contained 9 bases not matched to a gene.

This chain joins TRBV5-8 and TRBJ1-4; 9 bases fit TRBD1. Trimming cost V 4 bases and J 0 bases; bases outside gene matches: 4. This CDR3 spans 16 amino acids. Germline CDR1 is SGHTS and CDR2 is YDEGEE. In nucleotides, the CDR3 is TGTGCCAGCAGCCGGGGACAGGGAACAACTAATGAAAAACTGTTTTTT. This gives the protein CASSRGQGTTNEKLFF.

The V gene is TRBV5-4, the J gene TRBJ2-1; possibly TRBD2 for D (6 bases). The CDR3 is 17 residues long. Germline V gives CDR1 SGHNT, CDR2 YYREEE (reference sequence). Deletions cut 0 bases from V and 7 bases from J, with 20 bases between. The CDR3 DNA sequence: TGTGCCAGCAGCTTGGTACTCAGGCGGGGTTTGGGGAATGAGCAGTTCTTC. Translated: CASSLVLRRGLGNEQFF. The full variable domain, rest sourced from reference TRBV5-4 and TRBJ2-1, is ETGVTQSPTHLIKTRGQQVTLRCSSQSGHNTVSWYQQALGQGPQFIFQYYREEENGRGNFPPRFSGLQFPNYSSELNVNALELDDSALYLCASSLVLRRGLGNEQFFGPGTRLTVL.

The V and J genes are TRBV7-2 and TRBJ1-2; 7 nucleotides line up with TRBD1. The trim removed 4 bases at V and 3 bases at J, leaving 2 bases unmatched. The CDR3 contains 13 residues. Per the germline V gene, CDR1 is SGHTA and CDR2 is FQGNSA. The CDR3 nucleotides read TGTGCCAGCAGCTATCAGGGGGACTATGGCTACACCTTC. Residues: CASSYQGDYGYTF.

On this clone: This specimen includes other DNA sequences encoding the same CDR3. The chain has TRBV18 and TRBJ2-7, with D maybe TRBD1 (7 bases). This CDR3 has 13 residues. V lost 6 bases and J lost 6, with 15 bases in between. Germline CDR1 is KGHSH and CDR2 is LQKENI. The CDR3 DNA is TGTGCCAGCTCCCCCGCAGGGGGGAGCGAGCAGTACTTC. Encoded protein: CASSPAGGSEQYF.

The chain links TRBV7-9 to TRBJ1-5; 11 bases align to TRBD1. The V gene's germline CDR1 is SEHNR and CDR2 FQNEAQ (reference sequence). The ends lost 5 bases at V and 7 bases at J; junction bases unmatched: 7. The length of the CDR3 is 15 residues. CDR3 loop: CASSAGQGERQPQHF. CDR3 DNA: TGTGCCAGCAGCGCGGGACAGGGGGAGCGGCAGCCCCAGCATTTT. The full variable domain, completed using reference TRBV7-9 and TRBJ1-5, is DTGVSQNPRHKITKRGQNVTFRCDPISEHNRLYWYRQTLGQGPEFLTYFQNEAQLEKSRLLSDRFSAERPKGSFSTLEIQRTEQGDSAMYLCASSAGQGERQPQHFGDGTRLSIL.

The chain employs TRBV19 and TRBJ1-2; D is possibly TRBD1 (5 bases). CDR3 size: 14 residues. V lost 10 bases to trimming and J lost 6 bases, with 21 bases between them. Germline V gene sequence: CDR1 LNHDA, CDR2 SQIVND (reference sequence). The CDR3 bases are TGTGCCACCCCAAGGCAGGGATTATTGGATGGCTACACCTTC. Translated, it gives CATPRQGLLDGYTF.

This clone was recorded once. The CDR3 bases are TGCGCCAGCAGCTTGGCCACGACAGTTAACACTGAAGCTTTCTTT. Its protein product is CASSLATTVNTEAFF. The V and J genes are TRBV5-1 and TRBJ1-1; tentatively, D is TRBD1 (5 bases). Germline loops: CDR1 SGHRS, CDR2 YFSETQ. The CDR3 extends over 15 amino acids. With 0 bases removed from V and 2 bases from J, the gap between germline ends came to 11 bases.

The rearrangement links TRBV7-9 to TRBJ2-5; perhaps TRBD2 as D (6 bases). CDR1 is SEHNR and CDR2 is FQNEAQ in the germline V gene (reference sequence). Trimming cost V 1 base and J 3 bases, with 15 bases left between them. The CDR3 sequence is 16 residues long. Here the CDR3 DNA reads TGTGCCAGCAGCTTAGGAGGGGCTAGCGTTAAAGAGACCCAGTACTTC. This sequence encodes CASSLGGASVKETQYF.

Comments on this clone: The same CDR3 arises from other DNA sequences in this sample as well. The CDR3 region is CASSVTGMNTEAFF. CDR3 bases: TGTGCCAGCAGCGTTACAGGTATGAACACTGAAGCTTTCTTT. The rearrangement joins TRBV9 to TRBJ1-1; D might be TRBD1 (5 bases). Trimming cost V 2 bases and J 0 bases, with 8 bases left between them. The V gene's germline CDR1 is SGDLS and CDR2 YYNGEE. CDR3 size: 14 residues. The full variable domain, its missing parts supplied by reference TRBV9 and TRBJ1-1, is DSGVTQTPKHLITATGQRVTLRCSPRSGDLSVYWYQQSLDQGLQFLIQYYNGEERAKGNILERFSAQQFPDLHSELNLSSLELGDSALYFCASSVTGMNTEAFFGQGTRLTVV.

The V and J genes are TRBV30 and TRBJ1-5; D is possibly TRBD1 (6 bases). With 2 bases removed from V and 4 bases from J, the gap between germline ends came to 9 bases. This CDR3 is 13 amino acids long. Germline CDR1 is GTSNPN and CDR2 is SVGIG (reference sequence). The DNA of the CDR3 is TGTGCCTGGAGTCGGACAGAGAATCAGCCCCAGCATTTT. It translates to CAWSRTENQPQHF.